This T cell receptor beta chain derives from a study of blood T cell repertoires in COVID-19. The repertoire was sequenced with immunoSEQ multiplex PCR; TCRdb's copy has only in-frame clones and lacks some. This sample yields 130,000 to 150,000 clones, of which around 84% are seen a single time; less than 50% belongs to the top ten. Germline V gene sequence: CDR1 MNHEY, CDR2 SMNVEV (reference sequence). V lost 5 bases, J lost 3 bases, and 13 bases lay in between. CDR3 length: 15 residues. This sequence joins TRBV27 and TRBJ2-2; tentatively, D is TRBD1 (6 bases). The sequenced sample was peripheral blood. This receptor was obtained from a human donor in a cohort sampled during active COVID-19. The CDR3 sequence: CASSLRDTYTGELFF. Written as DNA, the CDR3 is TGTGCCAGCAGTCTCCGGGACACGTACACCGGGGAGCTGTTTTTT.